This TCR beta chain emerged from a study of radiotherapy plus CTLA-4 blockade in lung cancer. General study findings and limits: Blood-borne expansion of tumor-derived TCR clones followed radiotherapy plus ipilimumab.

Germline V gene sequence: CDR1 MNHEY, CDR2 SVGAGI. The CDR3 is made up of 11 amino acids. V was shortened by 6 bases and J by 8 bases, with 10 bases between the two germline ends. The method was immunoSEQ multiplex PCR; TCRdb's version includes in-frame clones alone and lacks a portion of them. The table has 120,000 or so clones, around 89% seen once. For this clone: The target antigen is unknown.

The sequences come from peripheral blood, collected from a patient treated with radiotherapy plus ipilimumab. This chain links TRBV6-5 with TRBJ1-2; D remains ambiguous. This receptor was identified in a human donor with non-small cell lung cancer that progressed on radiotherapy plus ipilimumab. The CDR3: CASRDWWGYTF. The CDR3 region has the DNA TGTGCCAGCAGGGATTGGTGGGGCTACACCTTC.